The next 2 T cell receptor beta chains were all read from a single sample in a study of early stage breast cancer tumors. Assay used: immunoSEQ multiplex PCR; TCRdb lists only in-frame clones, some missing. The data show around 51,000 clones, around 78% seen once. Material: blood. The receptors derive from a person aged 40 to 49 with breast cancer.

V usage is TRBV6-5 and J usage is TRBJ2-1, with 9 bases fitting TRBD2. J gave up 6 bases and V 4 bases, and 7 bases lay outside the gene matches. Germline V gene sequence: CDR1 MNHEY, CDR2 SVGAGI. This CDR3 has 15 residues. The CDR3: CASSSSGTEFNEQFF. CDR3 bases: TGTGCCAGCAGTTCTAGCGGGACAGAGTTCAATGAGCAGTTCTTC.

The CDR3 spells CASSPRGGLVYEQYF. The CDR3 bases are TGTGCCAGCAGCCCCAGGGGGGGGTTGGTCTACGAGCAGTACTTC. The chain combines TRBV13 with TRBJ2-7, with D tentatively TRBD1 or TRBD2 (7 bases each). The germline V gene has CDR1 PRHDT and CDR2 FYEKMQ (reference sequence). This CDR3 is built from 15 residues. Trimming removed 5 bases from V and 3 bases from J, with 17 bases in between.